One and the same sample provided the 10 T cell receptor beta chains below, sequenced in a study of blood T cell repertoires in COVID-19. The data were produced by immunoSEQ multiplex PCR, yet TCRdb's version contains in-frame clones alone and is incomplete. The top ten hold approximately 0.96% of the sample, which has 380,000 or so clones, around 87% seen once. The sample consisted of PBMCs or T cells enriched from blood (not recorded which). These receptors were taken from a woman aged 30 to 39 with acute COVID-19.

This clone was observed a few times. J is TRBJ2-7 and V is TRBV7-9, with D hard to call. The germline gives CDR1 SEHNR, CDR2 FQNEAQ (reference sequence). This CDR3 has 13 amino acids. V lost 2 bases and J 3 bases, leaving 8 bases between the germline ends. The CDR3 DNA is TGTGCCAGCAGCTTATCTGTAAACTACGAGCAGTACTTC. Protein sequence: CASSLSVNYEQYF.

This chain joins TRBV2 and TRBJ2-2; TRBD1 matches 9 bases. V was clipped by 3 bases and J by 7 bases; unmatched bases: 3. The CDR3 has 14 residues. The germline gives CDR1 SNHLY, CDR2 FYNNEI. CDR3 nucleotide sequence: TGTGCCAGCAGTGAGGGACAGGGCCACGGGGAGCTGTTTTTT. This translates into CASSEGQGHGELFF.

The chain combines TRBV19 with TRBJ1-2, with 9 bases fitting TRBD1. The CDR3 runs 15 residues. Looked up from germline, CDR1 is LNHDA and CDR2 is SQIVND (reference sequence). J lost 3 bases, V lost 9 bases, and 11 bases had no gene match. CDR3 residues: CASSLWTGDDYGYTF. The CDR3 DNA sequence: TGTGCCAGCTCTTTATGGACAGGGGACGACTATGGCTACACCTTC. The full variable domain, completed using reference TRBV19 and TRBJ1-2, is DGGITQSPKYLFRKEGQNVTLSCEQNLNHDAMYWYRQDPGQGLRLIYYSQIVNDFQKGDIAEGYSVSREKKESFPLTVTSAQKNPTAFYLCASSLWTGDDYGYTFGSGTRLTVV.

This chain links TRBV7-9 with TRBJ2-1; 8 bases are shared with TRBD2. V was clipped by 3 bases and J by 6 bases; unmatched bases: 13. Looked up from germline, CDR1 is SEHNR and CDR2 is FQNEAQ (reference sequence). This CDR3 contains 17 residues. The CDR3 nucleotides read TGTGCCAGCAGCTTCTCTGAAGGGCGGGGGGCTTCCAATGAGCAGTTCTTC. Amino acid sequence: CASSFSEGRGASNEQFF. The full variable domain, rest sourced from reference TRBV7-9 and TRBJ2-1, is DTGVSQNPRHKITKRGQNVTFRCDPISEHNRLYWYRQTLGQGPEFLTYFQNEAQLEKSRLLSDRFSAERPKGSFSTLEIQRTEQGDSAMYLCASSFSEGRGASNEQFFGPGTRLTVL.

This rearrangement joins TRBV18 to TRBJ1-3; a possible D gene is TRBD1 (6 bases). CDR1 is KGHSH and CDR2 is LQKENI in the germline V gene. There are 15 residues in the CDR3. The V gene lost 6 bases and the J gene lost 2 bases, with 14 bases spanning the gap. CDR3 protein: CASSMAGDAGNTIYF. Written as DNA, the CDR3 is TGTGCCAGCTCCATGGCAGGGGACGCTGGAAACACCATATATTTT. The complete variable domain, with remaining parts taken from reference TRBV18 and TRBJ1-3, reads NAGVMQNPRHLVRRRGQEARLRCSPMKGHSHVYWYRQLPEEGLKFMVYLQKENIIDESGMPKERFSAEFPKEGPSILRIQQVVRGDSAAYFCASSMAGDAGNTIYFGEGSWLTVV.

The genes are TRBV2 and TRBJ1-2; 9 bases agree with TRBD1. V shed 6 bases and J 4 bases; nucleotides not matched to a gene: 9. This CDR3 is 15 amino acids long. Germline loops: CDR1 SNHLY, CDR2 FYNNEI. The CDR3 sequence is CASRTTGGSVYGYTF. The CDR3 bases are TGTGCCAGCAGAACGACAGGGGGTAGTGTCTATGGCTACACCTTC.

V is TRBV3-1 (or the pseudogene TRBV3-2) and J is TRBJ2-5; D perhaps matches TRBD2 (6 bases). Germline CDR1 and CDR2: LGHDT and YNNKEL (reference sequence). Deletions cut 5 bases from V and 1 base from J, with 11 bases between. This CDR3 contains 14 residues. CDR3 in amino acids: CASSIRTIQETQYF. CDR3 nucleotide sequence: TGTGCCAGCAGCATACGGACTATCCAAGAGACCCAGTACTTC.

This chain joins TRBV5-5 and TRBJ1-3, with D possibly matching TRBD1 (6 bases). The CDR3 totals 14 residues. V shed 0 bases and J shed 7 bases, with 11 bases lying between them. Germline V gene lookup returns CDR1 SGHKS and CDR2 YYEKEE (reference sequence). CDR3 residues: CASSLGVQGNTIYF. CDR3 in DNA: TGTGCCAGCAGCTTGGGGGTACAGGGTAACACCATATATTTT. The full variable domain, rest sourced from reference TRBV5-5 and TRBJ1-3, is DAGVTQSPTHLIKTRGQQVTLRCSPISGHKSVSWYQQVLGQGPQFIFQYYEKEERGRGNFPDRFSARQFPNYSSELNVNALLLGDSALYLCASSLGVQGNTIYFGEGSWLTVV.

J is TRBJ2-7 and V is TRBV29-1; the match to TRBD1 covers 7 bases. The V gene's germline CDR1 is SQVTM and CDR2 ANQGSEA. The CDR3 is 13 amino acids. J gave up 0 bases and V 5 bases, and 4 bases lay outside the gene matches. CDR3 in amino acids: CSVLDRYSYEQYF. CDR3 nucleotides: TGCAGCGTTTTGGACAGGTACTCCTACGAGCAGTACTTC.

This chain uses TRBV19 with TRBJ1-6; D is ambiguous. V was clipped by 5 bases and J by 9 bases, with 17 bases between them. The germline CDR1 and CDR2 sequences are LNHDA and SQIVND (reference sequence). The CDR3 is 15 residues long. This CDR3 reads CASSESRGRGSPLHF. CDR3 DNA sequence: TGTGCCAGTAGTGAGAGCCGGGGAAGAGGTTCACCCCTCCACTTT.